This passage covers 25 T cell receptor beta chains from one sample sequenced in a study of identical twins. One entry per CDR3 protein, called by TCRdb with MiXCR from the 5' RACE reads. The sample lists over 15,000 distinct CDR3 sequences, around 70% occurring once. Source material: memory (CD45RO+) T cells sorted from blood. The receptors shown here come from a woman aged 18-29 years in good health. This table probably holds off-target reads from a library built for another chain.

A remark on this clonotype: One end of the junction does not line up with germline, which may come from a read error. The chain links TRBV6-1 to TRBJ2-3; D gene unclear. The CDR3 is made up of 13 amino acids. CDR1 is MNHNS and CDR2 is SASEGT in the germline V gene. CDR3 nucleotides: TGTGCCAGCTCCATAGTAGTCGCAGATACGAAGTATTTT. Translating it yields CASSIVVADTKYF.

The rearrangement uses TRBV4-3 and TRBJ2-2, with 12 bases aligning to TRBD2. From germline, CDR1 is LGHNA and CDR2 YSLEER. This CDR3 has 17 amino acids. J gave up 7 bases and V 4 bases, and 10 bases lay outside the gene matches. This chain's CDR3 is CASSLLRTSGILGELFF. In nucleotides, the CDR3 is TGCGCCAGCAGCCTCCTCCGGACTAGCGGGATTCTCGGGGAGCTGTTTTTT.

This clonotype was counted once. The rearrangement uses TRBV27 and TRBJ2-1; either TRBD1 or TRBD2 may fit D (6 bases each). There are 20 residues in the CDR3. Trimming stripped 2 bases from V and 4 bases from J, with 27 bases between. The germline V gene has CDR1 MNHEY and CDR2 SMNVEV (reference sequence). The CDR3 DNA is TGTGCCAGCAGTTTAAGAGTGCGACAGGTCTCGGAAGCGGGTTACAATGAGCAGTTCTTC. As protein: CASSLRVRQVSEAGYNEQFF.

Only a few counts were recorded for this clonotype. The CDR3 does not end in the conserved phenylalanine or tryptophan, so this is likely a read error. Because the CDR3's place on the DNA is in doubt, the DNA is left out and the CDR3 is given as listed by TCRdb. The chain couples TRBV21-1 to TRBJ1-1. TRBV21-1 is listed as a pseudogene. From its first to its last residue, the CDR3 has 12 amino acids. The CDR3 region is CASSKAQGPLRI.

The genes are TRBV11-3 and TRBJ2-2, with a tentative D call TRBD1 (6 bases). Germline lookup yields CDR1 SGHNT and CDR2 YENEEA. With 1 base removed from V and 6 bases from J, the gap between germline ends came to 12 bases. This CDR3 has 15 amino acids. This CDR3 is CASSLGGLSPGELFF. As DNA, the CDR3 is TGTGCCAGCAGCTTAGGGGGGCTGAGTCCCGGGGAGCTGTTTTTT.

This sequence joins TRBV6-1 and TRBJ1-2, with D perhaps matching TRBD1 (5 bases). The V gene's germline CDR1 is MNHNS and CDR2 SASEGT. CDR3 length equals 14 residues. V lost 5 bases, J lost 4 bases, and 14 bases lay in between. Written as DNA, the CDR3 is TGTGCCAGCAGTCGAGGGGCAGGAATCTATGGCTACACCTTC. Protein: CASSRGAGIYGYTF.

The genes are TRBV20-1 and TRBJ2-1, with TRBD2 identical over 11 bases. The germline gives CDR1 DFQATT, CDR2 SNEGSKA (reference sequence). The J segment lost 1 base and the V segment lost 3 bases, leaving 14 bases of the junction unmatched. The CDR3 extends over 19 amino acids. The CDR3 DNA sequence: TGCAGTGCTAGGAGTTTAGCGGGAGGGCCGGGGAAGTCCTACAATGAGCAGTTCTTC. It yields the protein CSARSLAGGPGKSYNEQFF.

A single count supports this clonotype. This sequence joins TRBV11-1 and TRBJ2-1; D is unclear. Germline V gene sequence: CDR1 SGHAT, CDR2 FQDESV (reference sequence). V lost 2 bases to trimming and J lost 3 bases, with 26 bases between them. This CDR3 comprises 20 residues. The DNA for the CDR3 is TGTGCCAGCAGCTTATCCCGTCTAACCACCCTCCAAGAGTACTACAATGAGCAGTTCTTC. Its protein is CASSLSRLTTLQEYYNEQFF.

This clonotype was detected a few times. The rearrangement uses TRBV11-2 and TRBJ2-3; D call uncertain. Germline CDR1 SGHAT, CDR2 FQNNGV. This CDR3 is 12 amino acids long. Trimming removed 4 bases at V and 5 bases at J, with 7 bases between. CDR3 residues: CASSWALDTQYF. The CDR3 DNA sequence: TGTGCCAGCAGCTGGGCCTTAGATACGCAGTATTTT.

V gene TRBV7-3 combines with J gene TRBJ2-1; D gene uncertain. The length of the CDR3 is 12 residues. V was pared by 1 base and J by 9 bases, with 7 bases between. The germline CDR1 and CDR2 sequences are SGHTA and FQGTGA. CDR3: CASSLNPFEQFF. CDR3 DNA: TGTGCCAGCAGCTTAAACCCCTTTGAGCAGTTCTTC.

This clonotype occurred once. The chain links TRBV28 to TRBJ2-1; 10 bases fit TRBD2. Germline trimming cut 1 base from V and 5 bases from J; bases unmatched to any gene: 11. Looked up from germline, CDR1 is MDHEN and CDR2 is SYDVKM. The CDR3 covers 18 residues. The CDR3 bases are TGTGCCAGCAGTTTATTTTGGGCCAGCGGGAGGGTGAACAATGAGCAGTTCTTC. It specifies CASSLFWASGRVNNEQFF.

This sequence joins TRBV18 and TRBJ2-1; the match to TRBD2 covers 7 bases. The ends lost 5 bases at V and 7 bases at J; junction bases unmatched: 14. Germline CDR1 and CDR2: KGHSH and LQKENI. The CDR3 is 16 amino acids. CDR3 DNA sequence: TGTGCCAGCTCATTCGGGGCTGTCCTCGGGGGGAATGAGCAGTTCTTC. Protein product: CASSFGAVLGGNEQFF.

The chain is built from TRBV7-2 and TRBJ2-7; D is undetermined. From germline, CDR1 is SGHTA and CDR2 FQGNSA. The CDR3 is 14 residues long. The V gene lost 5 bases and the J gene lost 2 bases, with 13 bases spanning the gap. CDR3 nucleotides: TGTGCCAGCAGCCCCTCACGGACGGCCTACGAGCAGTACTTC. Amino acid sequence: CASSPSRTAYEQYF.

The chain recombines TRBV6-2 or TRBV6-3 with TRBJ1-1; D gene unclear. This CDR3 has 13 amino acids. Trimming left V 6 bases short and J 11 bases short, with 19 bases between. Germline V gene lookup returns CDR1 MNHEY and CDR2 SVGEGT. The CDR3 sequence is CASSPPATGGAFF. The DNA of the CDR3 is TGTGCCAGCAGCCCTCCTGCGACGGGCGGCGCTTTCTTT.

The chain is built from TRBV12-3 or TRBV12-4 and TRBJ1-1; 8 bases agree with TRBD1. V was pared by 3 bases and J by 4 bases, with 1 base of the junction left unmatched. This CDR3 has 13 residues. The CDR3 nucleotides read TGTGCCAGCAGTTTGGGACAGGCCACTGAAGCTTTCTTT. This encodes CASSLGQATEAFF.

This clonotype was observed a handful of times. The CDR3 protein is CASSSRLVAYNEQFF. Here the CDR3 DNA reads TGTGCCAGCAGCTCCAGACTAGTCGCCTACAATGAGCAGTTCTTC. V is TRBV11-2 and J is TRBJ2-1; D possibly corresponds to TRBD2 (6 bases). The CDR3 extends over 15 amino acids. Trimming pared 4 bases from V and 2 bases from J, leaving 12 bases between. Germline CDR1 reads SGHAT; CDR2 reads FQNNGV.

V usage is TRBV7-8 and J usage is TRBJ1-5; D unresolved. This CDR3 comprises 12 residues. V was pared by 3 bases and J by 7 bases, with 7 bases between. Germline assignment: CDR1 SGHVS and CDR2 FQNEAQ. The CDR3 bases are TGTGCCAGCAGCTTGGAGGAGCAGCCCCAGCATTTT. It encodes CASSLEEQPQHF.

This chain links TRBV11-1 with TRBJ2-1, with D possibly called TRBD1 or TRBD2 (5 bases each). CDR1 and CDR2 from the germline V gene are SGHAT and FQDESV (reference sequence). The CDR3 is 14 amino acids. V lost 3 bases and J 6 bases, leaving 12 bases between the germline ends. For the CDR3, the DNA is TGTGCCAGCAGCTTCGGGACGGTACTCAATGAGCAGTTCTTC. It specifies CASSFGTVLNEQFF.

The rearrangement joins TRBV29-1 to TRBJ2-5; weak D call: TRBD2 (5 bases). The V and J ends lost 4 bases and 1 base respectively, with 7 bases between them. The CDR3 spans 12 residues. CDR1 is SQVTM and CDR2 is ANQGSEA in the germline V gene. The DNA for the CDR3 is TGCAGCGTTGGAGGGCTCCAAGAGACCCAGTACTTC. This gives the protein CSVGGLQETQYF.

This clonotype was seen more than once but under ten times. The gene calls are TRBV11-2 and TRBJ2-1, with 7 bases aligning to TRBD1. In germline, CDR1 is SGHAT, CDR2 FQNNGV. Trimming cost V 6 bases and J 4 bases; bases outside gene matches: 9. The CDR3 is 15 residues long. The DNA of the CDR3 is TGTGCCAGCAGGGGCGACAGGGTGCAGTACAATGAGCAGTTCTTC. Translation gives CASRGDRVQYNEQFF.

Remarks on this clonotype: Compared with germline, one end of the junction differs, possibly owing to a read error. The chain joins TRBV5-1 to TRBJ1-1; unclear D gene. Looked up from germline, CDR1 is SGHRS and CDR2 is YFSETQ. The CDR3 sequence is 14 residues long. The CDR3 coding sequence is TGCGCCAGCAGCTTGGAATTCACCCGGACTGAAGTTTTCTTT. Its protein product is CASSLEFTRTEVFF. Full variable domain (remainder filled in from reference TRBV5-1 and TRBJ1-1): KAGVTQTPRYLIKTRGQQVTLSCSPISGHRSVSWYQQTPGQGLQFLFEYFSETQRNKGNFPGRFSGRQFSNSRSEMNVSTLELGDSALYLCASSLEFTRTEVFFGQGTRLTVV.

A single count supports this clonotype. The chain is built from TRBV29-1 and TRBJ2-7; D possibly corresponds to TRBD1 (6 bases). Germline V gives CDR1 SQVTM, CDR2 ANQGSEA. The CDR3 extends over 13 amino acids. Trimming cost V 4 bases and J 4 bases, with 14 bases left between them. CDR3 residues: CSVGAGARYEQYF. In nucleotides, the CDR3 is TGCAGCGTTGGGGCAGGGGCGCGGTACGAGCAGTACTTC.

This chain joins TRBV6-2 or TRBV6-3 and TRBJ2-5; 7 nucleotides line up with TRBD2. Germline-derived CDR1 and CDR2 are MNHEY and SVGEGT. J was trimmed by 2 bases and V by 6 bases; bases with no gene match: 9. The CDR3 length is 15 residues. The CDR3 region has the DNA TGTGCCAGCAGCTCCCCCCTAGCGGAGCAAGAGACCCAGTACTTC. Translating gives CASSSPLAEQETQYF.

The gene calls are TRBV28 and TRBJ2-6; a weak D match, TRBD1 (5 bases). There are 15 residues in the CDR3. The V and J ends lost 3 bases and 2 bases respectively, with 8 bases between them. Germline loops: CDR1 MDHEN, CDR2 SYDVKM. In DNA form, the CDR3 reads TGTGCCAGCAGTTTCCCCAGGGCTGGGGCCAACGTCCTGACTTTC. As protein: CASSFPRAGANVLTF.

A remark on this clonotype: One end of the junction varies from germline; a read error may be responsible. The CDR3 is CASSSTGITGELFF. DNA of the CDR3: TGTGCTAGCAGCTCTACCGGTATCACCGGGGAGCTGTTTTTT. The V and J genes are TRBV7-7 and TRBJ2-2, with D unclear. This CDR3 has 14 residues. Germline V lookup: CDR1 SSHAT, CDR2 FNYEAQ (reference sequence).